Listed below are T cell receptor beta chains from one sample, sequenced in a study of blood T cell repertoires in COVID-19. Assay: immunoSEQ multiplex PCR; the TCRdb copy retains only in-frame clones and omits some. Among about 55,000 clones listed, 80% to 85% were seen once. The specimen was peripheral blood. These receptors originate from a human donor in a cohort sampled during active or convalescent COVID-19. CDR3s include the opening cysteine and the closing phenylalanine or tryptophan. A D gene is named only where the DNA matches it firmly. Only part of the rows carry a size: once, few, many, or a class if the clone is expanded.

.	TRBJ1-1	TRBV19	TRBD1	TGTGCCACCCGACAGGGGTCGGGCACTGAAGCTTTCTTT	CATRQGSGTEAFF
.	TRBJ2-5	TRBV3-1/TRBV3-2	TRBD1	TGTGCCAGCAGCCAAGGGACAGGGAAGGTGGAGACCCAGTACTTC	CASSQGTGKVETQYF
.	TRBJ1-6	TRBV25-1	TRBD1	TGTGCCAGCAGTGAAAGTACAGGGGGGAATTCACCCCTCCACTTT	CASSESTGGNSPLHF
few	TRBJ1-2	TRBV5-6	.	TGTGCCAGCAGCTTGCCGTCAGGGCCTGGATACACCTTC	CASSLPSGPGYTF
.	TRBJ1-2	TRBV23-1	.	TGCGCCAGCAGTCAATCATTTAAGGGGAAAGGCTACACCTTC	CASSQSFKGKGYTF
.	TRBJ2-6	TRBV18	TRBD1	TGTGCCAGCTCCCCGTCGACAGGGTTTGGGGCCAACGTCCTGACTTTC	CASSPSTGFGANVLTF
.	TRBJ2-7	TRBV6-1	TRBD1	TGTGCCAGCAGTGAAATGTCCGGGACAGCACCAACCTACGAGCAGTACTTC	CASSEMSGTAPTYEQYF
.	TRBJ2-1	TRBV14	.	TGTGCCAGCAGCCAAGACAGGTACAATGAGCAGTTCTTC	CASSQDRYNEQFF
.	TRBJ1-2	TRBV19	.	TGTGCCAGTAGTATCGAAGCAATTAACTATGGCTACACCTTC	CASSIEAINYGYTF
.	TRBJ1-1	TRBV19	.	TGTAAAACAAAACAGGGCATAGGAACTGAAGCTTTCTTT	CKTKQGIGTEAFF
.	TRBJ2-6	TRBV6-5	.	TGTGCCAGCGAAGATCGGTCTGGGGCCAACGTCCTGACTTTC	CASEDRSGANVLTF
.	TRBJ1-1	TRBV6-1	.	TGTGCCAGCAGTGAAACAAACAGGGCGAACACTGAAGCTTTCTTT	CASSETNRANTEAFF
.	TRBJ1-3	TRBV5-4	.	TGTGCCAGCAGCTTGGACCCAGGTACCTCTGGAAACACCATATATTTT	CASSLDPGTSGNTIYF
.	TRBJ2-1	TRBV7-2	TRBD1	TGTGCCAGCAGCTCCGACAGGGCCTCCTACAATGAGCAGTTCTTC	CASSSDRASYNEQFF
.	TRBJ2-5	TRBV11-2	TRBD1	TGTGCCAGCAGCTTAGGGCAGGGGGCTAGGGAGACCCAGTACTTC	CASSLGQGARETQYF
once	TRBJ2-7	TRBV6-5	.	TGTGCCAGCAGCCCCGGGAAGGCCTACGAGCAGTACTTC	CASSPGKAYEQYF
.	TRBJ1-1	TRBV30	.	TGTGCCTGGAGTGTAGACTTAGAGGGCACTGAAGCTTTCTTT	CAWSVDLEGTEAFF
.	TRBJ1-5	TRBV7-8	.	TGTGCCAGCAGTTCAGGGTCGCCCGGGTGGCAGCCCCAGCATTTT	CASSSGSPGWQPQHF
.	TRBJ2-5	TRBV27	.	TGTGCCAGCAGTAGATCAGGGGAAGAGACCCAGTACTTC	CASSRSGEETQYF
.	TRBJ2-7	TRBV7-2	.	TGTGCCAGCACTGTAGGGGGGGGCCCCTACGAGCAGTACTTC	CASTVGGGPYEQYF
.	TRBJ2-7	TRBV4-3	.	TGCGCCAGCAGCCAAGATCTGGGCGAGAGCTACGAGCAGTACTTC	CASSQDLGESYEQYF
.	TRBJ1-4	TRBV25-1	TRBD1	TGTGCCAGCAGTCGAAGGGGGCTTGCAACTAATGAAAAACTGTTTTTT	CASSRRGLATNEKLFF
.	TRBJ1-3	TRBV19	.	TGTGCCAGTATTTTGACAGGTTTCTCTGGAAACACCATATATTTT	CASILTGFSGNTIYF
.	TRBJ1-5	TRBV7-9	.	TGTGCCAGCAGCCCGGGGAGAGGGTTAACCAATCAGCCCCAGCATTTT	CASSPGRGLTNQPQHF
once	TRBJ1-1	TRBV6-6	.	TGTGCCAGCACCCCGGCGGGGTTCGGGGAAGCTTTCTTT	CASTPAGFGEAFF
.	TRBJ1-6	TRBV3-1/TRBV3-2	TRBD1	TGTGCCAGCAGCCCCCGGGACAGTTATAATTCACCCCTCCACTTT	CASSPRDSYNSPLHF
few	TRBJ1-2	TRBV6-5	.	TGTGCCAGCAGTTACGGGAGCGGCTATGGCTACACCTTC	CASSYGSGYGYTF
.	TRBJ2-2	TRBV24-1	TRBD1	TGTGCCACCAGTGATCACAGGGGTGCGAACACCGGGGAGCTGTTTTTT	CATSDHRGANTGELFF
.	TRBJ2-5	TRBV29-1	.	TGCAGCGTTGGGAACAGGCAGACCCAGTACTTC	CSVGNRQTQYF
.	TRBJ1-1	TRBV6-1	.	TGTGCCAGCAGTGAACTGTCAGCGATTAACACTGAAGCTTTCTTT	CASSELSAINTEAFF
.	TRBJ1-2	TRBV19	TRBD1	TGTGCCAGTAAATCAGGACAGGATTCGGGAGGCTACACCTTC	CASKSGQDSGGYTF
.	TRBJ2-3	TRBV5-1	.	TGCGCCAGCAGGTCCGAGGGAGCTAGCGGCACAGATACGCAGTATTTT	CASRSEGASGTDTQYF
.	TRBJ2-1	TRBV5-1	TRBD2	TGCGCCAGCAGCTTGAGCGGGGGCTCCTACAATGAGCAGTTCTTC	CASSLSGGSYNEQFF
.	TRBJ2-1	TRBV2	.	TGTGCCAGCAGCCTATTCAATGAGCAGTTCTTC	CASSLFNEQFF
.	TRBJ1-4	TRBV7-2	.	TGTGCCAGCAGCTTAGCGATGTGGGGCCATGGGGGGACAACTAATGAAAAACTGTTTTTT	CASSLAMWGHGGTTNEKLFF
.	TRBJ1-2	TRBV4-3	.	TGCGCCAGCAGCCAAGATCGGTCCGCTCATAACTATGGCTACACCTTC	CASSQDRSAHNYGYTF
.	TRBJ2-3	TRBV5-5	.	TGTGCCAGCAGCTTGGTACAGGTAGATACGCAGTATTTT	CASSLVQVDTQYF
.	TRBJ1-5	TRBV19	.	TGTGCCAGTAGCGAGGGACATGGGCAGCCCCAGCATTTT	CASSEGHGQPQHF
.	TRBJ2-7	TRBV4-1	.	TGCGCCAGCAGCCAAGAGGAGGCGAACGAGCAGTACTTC	CASSQEEANEQYF
.	TRBJ2-2	TRBV4-2	TRBD2	TGTGCCAGCAGCCAGATTGGGACTAGCGGGGCGAACACCGGGGAGCTGTTTTTT	CASSQIGTSGANTGELFF
.	TRBJ2-1	TRBV12-3/TRBV12-4	.	TGTGCCAGCAGTTCTCAGGGTCATGAGCAGTTCTTC	CASSSQGHEQFF
.	TRBJ1-2	TRBV5-4	.	TGTGCCAGCAGCTTGCCCGACTATGGCTACACCTTC	CASSLPDYGYTF
.	TRBJ2-7	TRBV11-2	.	TGTGCCAGCAGCTTAGAATCGGGGAGATACGAGCAGTACTTC	CASSLESGRYEQYF
once	TRBJ1-3	TRBV7-2	.	TGTGCCAGCAGCCTAGGACAGAGCCGCTCTGGAAACACCATATATTTT	CASSLGQSRSGNTIYF
.	TRBJ1-2	TRBV7-9	.	TGTGCCAGCAGCACCCGGGATTTATATGGCTACACCTTC	CASSTRDLYGYTF
.	TRBJ2-6	TRBV10-3	.	TGTGCCATCAGCTCGGGAGACTCTGGGGCCAACGTCCTGACTTTC	CAISSGDSGANVLTF
once	TRBJ2-7	TRBV6-5	TRBD1	TGTGCCAGCAGCGAGTACACGACAGGGTTGTACGAGCAGTACTTC	CASSEYTTGLYEQYF
.	TRBJ1-5	TRBV6-5	.	TGTGCCAGCAGACAGGGTTCGAATCAGCCCCAGCATTTT	CASRQGSNQPQHF
.	TRBJ1-6	TRBV4-2	TRBD1	TGTGCCAGCAGCCAAGATTGGGACAGCTATAATTCACCCCTCCACTTT	CASSQDWDSYNSPLHF
few	TRBJ2-5	TRBV10-3	TRBD2	TGTGCCATCAGTGAGCGGGGGGGCGAGACCCAGTACTTC	CAISERGGETQYF
few	TRBJ2-1	TRBV11-2	TRBD2	TGTGCCAGCAGCTCGCGGGGGAGCTCCTACAATGAGCAGTTCTTC	CASSSRGSSYNEQFF
.	TRBJ2-3	TRBV19	TRBD2	TGTGCCAGTAGTGCCCCCCTGAGCGGGGGGGTGGATACGCAGTATTTT	CASSAPLSGGVDTQYF
.	TRBJ2-1	TRBV9	TRBD2	TGTGCCAGCAGCCCCATGGGGAGCGGGGAAAATGAGCAGTTCTTC	CASSPMGSGENEQFF